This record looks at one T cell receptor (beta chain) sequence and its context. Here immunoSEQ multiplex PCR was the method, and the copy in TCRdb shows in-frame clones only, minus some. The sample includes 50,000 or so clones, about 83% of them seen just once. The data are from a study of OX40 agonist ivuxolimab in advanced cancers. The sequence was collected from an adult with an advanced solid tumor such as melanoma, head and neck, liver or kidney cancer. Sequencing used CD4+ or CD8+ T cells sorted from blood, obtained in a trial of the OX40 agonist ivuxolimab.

CDR3 DNA sequence: TGTGCCAGCAGCTTGAACGGTATGGGTAGCAATCAGCCCCAGCATTTT. Encoded protein: CASSLNGMGSNQPQHF. The chain carries TRBV5-6 and TRBJ1-5, with unresolved D. V lost 1 base and J lost 0, with 11 bases in between. CDR3 length: 16 amino acids. Germline values: CDR1 SGHDT, CDR2 YYEEEE. Together with reference TRBV5-6 and TRBJ1-5, the CDR3 gives the full variable domain: DAGVTQSPTHLIKTRGQQVTLRCSPKSGHDTVSWYQQALGQGPQFIFQYYEEEERQRGNFPDRFSGHQFPNYSSELNVNALLLGDSALYLCASSLNGMGSNQPQHFGDGTRLSIL.